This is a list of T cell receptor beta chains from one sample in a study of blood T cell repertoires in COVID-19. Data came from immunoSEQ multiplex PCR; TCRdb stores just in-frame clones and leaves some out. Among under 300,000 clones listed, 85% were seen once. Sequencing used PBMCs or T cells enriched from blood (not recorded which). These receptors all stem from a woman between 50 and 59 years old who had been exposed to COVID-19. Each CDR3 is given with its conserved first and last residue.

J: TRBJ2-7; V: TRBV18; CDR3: CASSPRDGGTDEQYF
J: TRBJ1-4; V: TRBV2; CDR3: CASSGWHEVELFF
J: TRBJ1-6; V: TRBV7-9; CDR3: CASSSDREYNSPLHF
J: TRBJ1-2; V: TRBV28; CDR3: CASSLWAGGRHGYTF
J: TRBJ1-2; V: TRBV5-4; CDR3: CASGSQGANGYTF
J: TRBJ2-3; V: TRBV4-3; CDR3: CASSQDVGAGQDTQYF
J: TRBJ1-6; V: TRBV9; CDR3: CASSRGQGDNSPLHF
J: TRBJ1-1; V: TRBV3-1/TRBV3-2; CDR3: CASSRNPPERNTEAFF
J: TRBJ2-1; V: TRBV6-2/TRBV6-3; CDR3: CASSYSLAGGDNEQFF
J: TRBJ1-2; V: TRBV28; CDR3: CASSTGLGYTF
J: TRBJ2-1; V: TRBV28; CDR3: CASSLSGGPSHEQFF
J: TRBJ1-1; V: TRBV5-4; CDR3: CASSDRNTEAFF
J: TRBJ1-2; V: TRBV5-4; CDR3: CASSLGLDYGYTF
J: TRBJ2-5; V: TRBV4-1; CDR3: CASSQRGVAETRSQYF
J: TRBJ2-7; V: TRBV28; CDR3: CASSFSGGLPAYEQYF
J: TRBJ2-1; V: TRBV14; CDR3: CASSQGTSGGAYEQFF
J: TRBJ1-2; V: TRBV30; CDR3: CAWIQEKYGYTF
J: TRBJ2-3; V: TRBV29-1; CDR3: CSVEAGTDTQYF
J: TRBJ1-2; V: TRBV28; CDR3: CASSLGRWGGNYGYTF
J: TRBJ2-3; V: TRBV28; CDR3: CASSPQGRTDTQYF
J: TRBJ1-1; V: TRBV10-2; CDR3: CASSEGGGNTEAFF
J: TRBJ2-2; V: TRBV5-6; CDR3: CASSSLAGPLSNTGELFF
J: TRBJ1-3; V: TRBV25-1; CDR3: CASSDWRTGAGNTIYF
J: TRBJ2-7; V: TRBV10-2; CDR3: CASVGGAGNEQYF